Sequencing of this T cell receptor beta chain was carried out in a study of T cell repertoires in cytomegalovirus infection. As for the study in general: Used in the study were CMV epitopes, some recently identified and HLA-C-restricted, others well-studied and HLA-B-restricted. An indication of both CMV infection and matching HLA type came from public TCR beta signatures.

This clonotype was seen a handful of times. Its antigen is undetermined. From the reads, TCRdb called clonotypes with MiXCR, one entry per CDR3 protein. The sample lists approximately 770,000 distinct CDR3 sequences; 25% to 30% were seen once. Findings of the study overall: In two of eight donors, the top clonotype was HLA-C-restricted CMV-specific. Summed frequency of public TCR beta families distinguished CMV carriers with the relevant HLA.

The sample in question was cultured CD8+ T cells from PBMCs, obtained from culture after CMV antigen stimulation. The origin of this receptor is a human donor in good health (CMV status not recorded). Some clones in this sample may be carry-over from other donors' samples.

In DNA, the CDR3 is TGTGCCAGCAGTTTTTCAGGGAACACCGGGGAGCTGTTTTTT. It specifies CASSFSGNTGELFF. The J gene is TRBJ2-2, the V gene TRBV27; D gene ambiguous. The germline V and J ends were trimmed by 3 bases and 1 base, with 6 bases remaining between them. Germline loops: CDR1 MNHEY, CDR2 SMNVEV (reference sequence). CDR3 length equals 14 residues.